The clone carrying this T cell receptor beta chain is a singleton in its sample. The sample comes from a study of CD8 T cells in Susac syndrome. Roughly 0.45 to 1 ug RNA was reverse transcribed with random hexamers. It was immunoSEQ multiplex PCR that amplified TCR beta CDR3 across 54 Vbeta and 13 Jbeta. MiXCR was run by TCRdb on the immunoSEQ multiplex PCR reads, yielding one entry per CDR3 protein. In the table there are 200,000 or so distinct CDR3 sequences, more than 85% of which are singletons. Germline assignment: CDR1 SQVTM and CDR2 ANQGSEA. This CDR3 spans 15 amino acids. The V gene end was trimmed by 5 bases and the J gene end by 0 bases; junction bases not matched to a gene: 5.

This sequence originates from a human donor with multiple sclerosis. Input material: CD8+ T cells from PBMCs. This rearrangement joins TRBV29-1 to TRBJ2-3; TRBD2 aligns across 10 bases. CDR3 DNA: TGCAGCGTTTCCGGGACTAGCGATAGCACAGATACGCAGTATTTT. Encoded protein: CSVSGTSDSTDTQYF.